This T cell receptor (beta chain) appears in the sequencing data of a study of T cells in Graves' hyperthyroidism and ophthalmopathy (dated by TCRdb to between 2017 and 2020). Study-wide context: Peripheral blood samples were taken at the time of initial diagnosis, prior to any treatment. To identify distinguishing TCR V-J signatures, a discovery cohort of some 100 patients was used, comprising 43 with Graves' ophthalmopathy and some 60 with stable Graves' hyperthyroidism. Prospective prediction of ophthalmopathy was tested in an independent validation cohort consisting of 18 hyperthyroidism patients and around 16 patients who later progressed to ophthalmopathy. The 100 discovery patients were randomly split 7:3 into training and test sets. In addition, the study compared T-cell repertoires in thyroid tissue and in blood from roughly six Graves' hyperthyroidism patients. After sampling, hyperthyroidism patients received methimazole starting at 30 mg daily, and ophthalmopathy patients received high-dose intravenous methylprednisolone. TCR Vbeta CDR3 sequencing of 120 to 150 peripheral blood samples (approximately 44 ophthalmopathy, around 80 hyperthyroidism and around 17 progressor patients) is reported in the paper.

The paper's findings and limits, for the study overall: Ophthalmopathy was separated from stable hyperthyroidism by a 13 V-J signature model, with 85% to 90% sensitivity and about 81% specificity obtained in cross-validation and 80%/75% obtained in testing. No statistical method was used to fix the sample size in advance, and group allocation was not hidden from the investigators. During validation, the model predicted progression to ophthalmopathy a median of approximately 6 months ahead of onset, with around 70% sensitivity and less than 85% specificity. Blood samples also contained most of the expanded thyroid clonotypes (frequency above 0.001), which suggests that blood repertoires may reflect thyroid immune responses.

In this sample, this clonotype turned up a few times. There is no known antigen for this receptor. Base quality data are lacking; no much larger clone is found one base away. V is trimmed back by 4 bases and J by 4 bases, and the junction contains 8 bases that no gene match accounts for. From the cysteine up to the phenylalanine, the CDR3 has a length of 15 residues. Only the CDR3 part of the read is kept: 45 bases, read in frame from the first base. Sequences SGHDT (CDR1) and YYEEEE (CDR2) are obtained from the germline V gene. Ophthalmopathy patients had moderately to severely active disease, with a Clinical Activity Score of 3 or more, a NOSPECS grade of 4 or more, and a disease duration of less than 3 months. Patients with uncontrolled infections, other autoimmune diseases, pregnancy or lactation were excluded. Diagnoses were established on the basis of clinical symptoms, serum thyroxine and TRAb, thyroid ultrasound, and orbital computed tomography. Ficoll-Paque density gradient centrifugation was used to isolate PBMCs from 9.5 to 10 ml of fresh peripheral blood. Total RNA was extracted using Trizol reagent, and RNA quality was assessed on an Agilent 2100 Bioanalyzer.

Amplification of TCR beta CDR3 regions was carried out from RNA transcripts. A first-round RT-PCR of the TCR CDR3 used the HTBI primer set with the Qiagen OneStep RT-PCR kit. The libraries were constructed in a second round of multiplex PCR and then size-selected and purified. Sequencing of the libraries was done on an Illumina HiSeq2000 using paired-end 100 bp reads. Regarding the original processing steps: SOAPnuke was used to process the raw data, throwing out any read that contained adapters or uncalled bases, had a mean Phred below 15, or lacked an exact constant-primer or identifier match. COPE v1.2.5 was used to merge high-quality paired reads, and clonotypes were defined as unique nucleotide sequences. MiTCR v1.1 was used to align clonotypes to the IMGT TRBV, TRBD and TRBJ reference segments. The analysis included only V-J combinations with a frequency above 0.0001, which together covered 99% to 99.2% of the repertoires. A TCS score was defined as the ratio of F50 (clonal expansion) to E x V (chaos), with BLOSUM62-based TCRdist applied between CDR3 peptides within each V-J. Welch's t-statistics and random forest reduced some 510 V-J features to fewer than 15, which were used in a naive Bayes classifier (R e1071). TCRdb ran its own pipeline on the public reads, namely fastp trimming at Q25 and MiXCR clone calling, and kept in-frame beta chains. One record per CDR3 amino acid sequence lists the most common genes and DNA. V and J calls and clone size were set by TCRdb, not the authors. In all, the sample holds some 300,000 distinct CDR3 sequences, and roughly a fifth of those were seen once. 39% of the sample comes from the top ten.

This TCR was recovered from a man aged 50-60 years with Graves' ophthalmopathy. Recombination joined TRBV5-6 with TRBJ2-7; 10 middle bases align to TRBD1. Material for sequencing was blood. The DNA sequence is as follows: TGTGCCAGCAGCCTTGGGGACAGGGGTTTTTACGAGCAGTACTTC. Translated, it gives CASSLGDRGFYEQYF.